This entry lists 10 T cell receptor beta chains sequenced from one sample in a study of cytotoxic CD8 clonotypes in ibrutinib-treated CLL. The method was immunoSEQ multiplex PCR; TCRdb's version includes in-frame clones alone and lacks a portion of them. The sample lists about 160,000 clones; 81% were seen once. Sequences were derived from PBMCs, sampled after 12 months of ibrutinib treatment. The receptors derive from a human donor with chronic lymphocytic leukemia.

The chain combines TRBV9 with TRBJ1-5, with D perhaps matching TRBD1 (6 bases). The CDR3 consists of 15 residues. V was pared by 4 bases and J by 5 bases, with 16 bases between. CDR1 and CDR2 from the germline V gene are SGDLS and YYNGEE. The CDR3 DNA reads as TGTGCCAGCAGCCGGGAGGGGGGGTCTCATCAGCCCCAGCATTTT. Its translation is CASSREGGSHQPQHF.

This CDR3 reads CAWNRRGALDTQYF. The DNA of the CDR3 is TGTGCCTGGAACCGCCGGGGGGCCCTAGATACGCAGTATTTT. This sequence joins TRBV30 and TRBJ2-3; D perhaps matches TRBD2 (7 bases). V lost 4 bases and J lost 5, with 16 bases in between. This CDR3 comprises 14 residues. Germline CDR1 GTSNPN, CDR2 SVGIG (reference sequence).

This clone was seen once. The chain links TRBV11-3 to TRBJ2-3, with TRBD2 matching over 9 bases. The J segment lost 3 bases and the V segment lost 1 base, leaving 8 bases of the junction unmatched. The CDR3 sequence is 17 residues long. The germline V gene has CDR1 SGHNT and CDR2 YENEEA. The CDR3 DNA reads as TGTGCCAGCAGCTTAGGGGCGCTAGCGGGGAGGACAGATACGCAGTATTTT. Residues: CASSLGALAGRTDTQYF.

The V gene is TRBV5-1, the J gene TRBJ2-5, with 10 bases that match TRBD2. The CDR3 has 15 amino acids. The germline gives CDR1 SGHRS, CDR2 YFSETQ. The V and J ends lost 7 bases and 3 bases, in that order; junction bases with no gene match: 9. Here the CDR3 reads CASALQAGGKETQYF. The DNA of the CDR3 is TGCGCCAGCGCCCTTCAAGCGGGAGGGAAAGAGACCCAGTACTTC.

V and J are TRBV6-1 and TRBJ2-3, with D uncertain. Germline CDR1 and CDR2: MNHNS and SASEGT. The V and J ends lost 7 bases and 0 bases respectively, with 14 bases between them. This CDR3 has 15 residues. CDR3 loop: CASNGQLGSTDTQYF. CDR3 DNA: TGTGCCAGCAACGGGCAGCTTGGGAGCACAGATACGCAGTATTTT.

The rearrangement joins TRBV9 to TRBJ1-3; D not certain. Trimming shortened V by 3 bases and J by 0 bases, and 7 bases separated the two germline ends. The CDR3 has 14 residues. Germline CDR1 SGDLS, CDR2 YYNGEE. CDR3 sequence reads: CASSAGVSGNTIYF. The DNA of the CDR3 is TGTGCCAGCAGCGCTGGGGTCTCTGGAAACACCATATATTTT.

This rearrangement joins TRBV28 to TRBJ1-5, with D perhaps matching TRBD1 (5 bases). This CDR3 has 14 residues. CDR1 is MDHEN and CDR2 is SYDVKM in the germline V gene. V was cut by 2 bases and J by 7 bases, with 12 bases left in between. CDR3 residues: CASSLEQGNQPQHF. The CDR3 nucleotides read TGTGCCAGCAGTTTAGAGCAGGGTAACCAGCCCCAGCATTTT.

The chain uses TRBV21-1 and TRBJ2-7; whether TRBD1, the table's D call, matches the DNA was not checked. TRBV21-1 is a known pseudogene. The CDR3 has 17 residues. The CDR3 protein is CASSKGGTGGPSYEQYF. As DNA, the CDR3 is TGTGCCAGCAGCAAAGGGGGAACAGGGGGTCCCTCCTACGAGCAGTACTTC.

The rearrangement joins TRBV28 to TRBJ2-7; the match to TRBD2 covers 12 bases. The germline CDR1 and CDR2 sequences are MDHEN and SYDVKM. J lost 3 bases, V lost 4 bases, and 10 bases had no gene match. This CDR3 comprises 17 residues. CDR3 bases: TGTGCCAGCAGTTCCTCGACTAGCGGGGGATCTCTCTACGAGCAGTACTTC. This codes for CASSSSTSGGSLYEQYF. The full variable domain, rest sourced from reference TRBV28 and TRBJ2-7, is DVKVTQSSRYLVKRTGEKVFLECVQDMDHENMFWYRQDPGLGLRLIYFSYDVKMKEKGDIPEGYSVSREKKERFSLILESASTNQTSMYLCASSSSTSGGSLYEQYFGPGTRLTVT.

The V gene is TRBV4-2, the J gene TRBJ1-2, with a possible D match to TRBD1 (6 bases). V was trimmed by 0 bases and J by 7 bases, leaving 15 bases between them. Looked up from germline, CDR1 is LGHNA and CDR2 is YNFKEQ. The CDR3 consists of 15 residues. The CDR3 loop reads CASSQDKTGALGYTF. CDR3 nucleotides: TGTGCCAGCAGCCAAGATAAAACGGGGGCGCTTGGCTACACCTTC.